These 2 T cell receptor beta chains were all obtained from the same sample, sequenced in a study of blood T cell repertoires in COVID-19 (TCRdb year 2020). Receptor libraries were prepared by the immunoSEQ multiplex PCR assay. In its TCRdb copy, this immuneACCESS table keeps in-frame sequences only and misses some clones. Where compared with another copy, unresolved V genes explain less than half of these, and the others have no known cause. This sample gives 200,000 or so clones in total; roughly nine tenths of them show up just once. The top ten clonotypes cover approximately 2.3% of the sample. Sample: peripheral blood. These receptors were obtained from a man aged 70 or older with active or convalescent COVID-19.

The genes are TRBV19 and TRBJ2-1; 9 positions agree with TRBD2. Germline CDR1 LNHDA, CDR2 SQIVND (reference sequence). The V segment lost 0 bases and the J segment 8 bases; nucleotides outside the gene matches: 14. The CDR3 totals 18 residues. CDR3 amino acids: CASSIEGATGTSLDEQFF. The CDR3 nucleotides are TGTGCCAGTAGTATAGAGGGAGCCACCGGGACTAGCCTCGATGAGCAGTTCTTC.

The chain couples TRBV4-1 to TRBJ2-1, with 9 bases matching TRBD1. Germline V gene data show CDR1 as MGHRA and CDR2 as YSYEKL. The V gene end was trimmed by 2 bases and the J gene end by 4 bases; junction bases not matched to a gene: 3. This CDR3 has 15 amino acids. The CDR3 nucleotides are TGCGCCAGCAGCCAACCGGGACAGGGATACAATGAGCAGTTCTTC. Protein product: CASSQPGQGYNEQFF.